One and the same sample provided the 30 T cell receptor beta chains below, sequenced in a study of T cells in Graves' hyperthyroidism and ophthalmopathy. It was RNA transcripts that yielded the amplified TCR beta CDR3 regions. RT-PCR in the first round (using the HTBI primer set) targeted the TCR CDR3. Each CDR3 protein gets one entry after TCRdb re-called the multiplex PCR reads with MiXCR. In the table there are 300,000 to 400,000 distinct CDR3 sequences, roughly 13% of which are singletons. The material sequenced was blood. The receptors stem from a woman younger than 35 with Graves' hyperthyroidism.

The rearrangement links TRBV2 to TRBJ1-1; D is possibly TRBD1 (6 bases). The CDR3 is 14 amino acids. Trimming removed 6 bases from V and 1 base from J, with 12 bases in between. Germline V gives CDR1 SNHLY, CDR2 FYNNEI. The CDR3 region has the DNA TGTGCCAGCAGGAACAGGGCGAGGAACACTGAAGCTTTCTTT. This encodes CASRNRARNTEAFF.

This clonotype was seen ten or more times. The rearrangement uses TRBV29-1 and TRBJ1-1, with D maybe TRBD1 (5 bases). Trimming shortened V by 5 bases and J by 3 bases, and 10 bases separated the two germline ends. CDR1 SQVTM and CDR2 ANQGSEA come from the germline V gene. CDR3 length: 12 residues. The CDR3 DNA reads as TGCAGCGTTCGGCCAGGGTACACTGAAGCTTTCTTT. Residues: CSVRPGYTEAFF.

A note on this clonotype: It may be a read error: a sequence one base away is much more abundant. This chain joins TRBV12-3 or TRBV12-4 and TRBJ1-4; no definite D call. The V gene lost 7 bases and the J gene lost 3 bases, with 6 bases spanning the gap. This CDR3 is 12 amino acids long. CDR3 in DNA: TGTGCCAGCACCATTTCTAATGAAAAACTGTTTTTT. It yields the protein CASTISNEKLFF.

This clonotype has ten or more counts. This rearrangement joins TRBV20-1 to TRBJ2-7; D is ambiguous. V lost 3 bases, J lost 1 base, and 16 bases lay in between. Germline V gives CDR1 DFQATT, CDR2 SNEGSKA (reference sequence). The CDR3 has 15 amino acids. CDR3 residues: CSARTANIPSYEQYF. In DNA, the CDR3 is TGCAGTGCTAGGACTGCAAACATTCCATCCTACGAGCAGTACTTC.

This clonotype was counted at least ten times. The chain has TRBV18 and TRBJ1-4, with D maybe TRBD1 (5 bases). Trimming stripped 4 bases from V and 1 base from J, with 7 bases between. The CDR3 has 14 residues. Germline CDR1 is KGHSH and CDR2 is LQKENI. The CDR3, as DNA: TGTGCCAGCTCACTTGACAGAACTAATGAAAAACTGTTTTTT. The encoded protein is CASSLDRTNEKLFF.

This clonotype was picked up many times. The chain is built from TRBV28 and TRBJ1-1; D not resolved. The CDR3 is 15 amino acids. CDR1 and CDR2 (germline): MDHEN, SYDVKM. Trimming stripped 2 bases from V and 1 base from J, with 11 bases between. CDR3 sequence reads: CASSLGVDGNTEAFF. In DNA, the CDR3 is TGTGCCAGCAGTTTAGGAGTTGACGGGAACACTGAAGCTTTCTTT.

There are many counts of this clonotype. The V call is TRBV18, the J call TRBJ1-5, with unresolved D. Trimming left V 4 bases short and J 6 bases short, with 16 bases between. The CDR3 covers 15 residues. Germline-derived CDR1 and CDR2 are KGHSH and LQKENI. The CDR3 coding sequence is TGTGCCAGCTCACTTGGGTCGTACATGGCTCAGCCCCAGCATTTT. Amino acids: CASSLGSYMAQPQHF.

This clonotype came up many times. The chain links TRBV6-2 or TRBV6-3 to TRBJ2-1; D unclear. Germline lookup yields CDR1 MNHEY and CDR2 SVGEGT. Trimming took off 2 bases at V and 4 bases at J, with 15 bases between the two ends. CDR3 length equals 16 residues. CDR3 residues: CASSYPTSRWYNEQFF. Here the CDR3 DNA reads TGTGCCAGCAGTTACCCCACATCCCGCTGGTACAATGAGCAGTTCTTC.

As regards this clonotype: A read error may be the cause here, since a much bigger clone is one base away. The chain recombines TRBV11-2 with TRBJ2-1; 7 bases map to TRBD1. Germline CDR1 reads SGHAT; CDR2 reads FQNNGV. The junction had 14 bases not matched to a gene; V was cut back by 6 bases and J by 9 bases. The CDR3 runs 15 residues. The CDR3 reads CASSSGGSNCFEQFF. The CDR3 nucleotides are TGTGCCAGCAGTTCAGGGGGATCGAACTGCTTTGAGCAGTTCTTC.

The V and J genes are TRBV4-1 and TRBJ2-5; no clear D gene. Between the trimmed V and J ends, which lost 2 bases and 5 bases, there was a span of 12 bases. Germline lookup yields CDR1 MGHRA and CDR2 YSYEKL. CDR3 length: 14 residues. The CDR3 region is CASSQFSSLETQYF. CDR3 nucleotides: TGCGCCAGCAGCCAATTCTCCTCGCTGGAGACCCAGTACTTC.

V is TRBV15 and J is TRBJ1-2; TRBD1 is a possible D gene (5 bases). The germline V gene encodes CDR1 LNHNV and CDR2 YYDKDF (reference sequence). Deletions cut 3 bases from V and 0 bases from J, with 14 bases between. The length of the CDR3 is 16 residues. In DNA, the CDR3 is TGTGCCACCAGCAGGTCCCCGGGGGTAACTAACTATGGCTACACCTTC. Translated: CATSRSPGVTNYGYTF.

This clonotype was recorded only once. The rearrangement uses TRBV15 and TRBJ1-6, with TRBD1 matching over 8 bases. Per germline, CDR1 LNHNV and CDR2 YYDKDF (reference sequence). This CDR3 has 15 residues. Losses at the gene ends were 1 base for V and 7 bases for J; bases not matched to a gene: 3. The CDR3 reads CATSRAQGANSPLHF. Written as DNA, the CDR3 is TGTGCCACCAGCAGAGCGCAGGGGGCCAATTCACCCCTCCACTTT.

The V call is TRBV4-1, the J call TRBJ2-6; weak D call: TRBD1 (5 bases). CDR3 length: 19 residues. Germline CDR1 MGHRA, CDR2 YSYEKL. With 4 bases removed from V and 0 bases from J, the gap between germline ends came to 19 bases. CDR3 coding DNA: TGCGCCAGCAGCCTTTTGAAAGACAGAGACTTCTCTGGGGCCAACGTCCTGACTTTC. It translates to CASSLLKDRDFSGANVLTF.

This clonotype was detected many times. V and J are TRBV12-3 or TRBV12-4 and TRBJ2-7; 10 bases fit TRBD1. Losses at the gene ends were 6 bases for V and 6 bases for J; bases not matched to a gene: 5. The CDR3 length is 13 residues. CDR3 sequence reads: CASSGTGEREQYF. In DNA, the CDR3 is TGTGCCAGCAGCGGGACAGGGGAGCGCGAGCAGTACTTC.

This clonotype was detected a few times. The V call is TRBV7-2, the J call TRBJ2-4; D is unclear. With 0 bases removed from V and 2 bases from J, the gap between germline ends came to 14 bases. Looked up from germline, CDR1 is SGHTA and CDR2 is FQGNSA. The CDR3 contains 17 residues. CDR3 nucleotide sequence: TGTGCCAGCAGCTTAGCATATCAAGTCAGTTCCAAAAACATTCAGTACTTC. Amino acids: CASSLAYQVSSKNIQYF.

The genes are TRBV20-1 and TRBJ1-1; D uncertain. The CDR3 consists of 15 residues. CDR1 and CDR2 from the germline V gene are DFQATT and SNEGSKA (reference sequence). Between the trimmed V and J ends, which lost 0 bases and 0 bases, there was a span of 11 bases. The DNA for the CDR3 is TGCAGTGCTAGAGAATCGGGCCGATTGAACACTGAAGCTTTCTTT. Translated, it gives CSARESGRLNTEAFF.

This clonotype came up many times. The chain recombines TRBV12-3 or TRBV12-4 with TRBJ2-7, with 8 bases matching TRBD2. This CDR3 comprises 17 residues. The ends lost 0 bases at V and 0 bases at J; junction bases unmatched: 7. The CDR3 reads CASSLALGGERSYEQYF. Here the CDR3 DNA reads TGTGCCAGCAGTTTAGCGCTCGGGGGGGAGCGCTCCTACGAGCAGTACTTC.

This clonotype has ten or more counts. V is TRBV5-1 and J is TRBJ1-2; D gene uncertain. Per the germline V gene, CDR1 is SGHRS and CDR2 is YFSETQ. Trimming removed 4 bases from V and 4 bases from J, with 11 bases in between. The CDR3 is made up of 13 amino acids. CDR3 residues: CASSPDLLYGYTF. In nucleotides, the CDR3 is TGCGCCAGCAGCCCCGACCTCCTCTATGGCTACACCTTC.

On this clonotype itself: At one end, the junction sequence differs from germline, possibly due to a read error. V usage is TRBV19 and J usage is TRBJ2-2, with 7 positions matching TRBD2. The CDR3 covers 13 residues. CDR1 and CDR2 from the germline V gene are LNHDA and SQIVND (reference sequence). CDR3 in DNA: TGTACCAGTAGTCCCTCCGCGGGAGCGGAGCTGTTTTTT. Translated, it gives CTSSPSAGAELFF.

In its sample, this clonotype was seen many times. CDR3: CASRGVYYEQYF. CDR3 nucleotide sequence: TGTGCCAGCAGAGGAGTGTACTACGAGCAGTACTTC. V is TRBV28 and J is TRBJ2-7; D not resolved. The CDR3 runs 12 residues. CDR1 and CDR2 from the germline V gene are MDHEN and SYDVKM. The V end was cut by 6 bases, the J end by 3 bases, with 9 bases between. Full variable domain (remainder filled in from reference TRBV28 and TRBJ2-7): DVKVTQSSRYLVKRTGEKVFLECVQDMDHENMFWYRQDPGLGLRLIYFSYDVKMKEKGDIPEGYSVSREKKERFSLILESASTNQTSMYLCASRGVYYEQYFGPGTRLTVT.

This sequence joins TRBV4-1 and TRBJ1-2, with D tentatively TRBD1 (5 bases). V lost 4 bases to trimming and J lost 6 bases, with 21 bases between them. The CDR3 covers 16 residues. Germline lookup yields CDR1 MGHRA and CDR2 YSYEKL. Here the CDR3 reads CASSPWQGSAVDGYTF. The CDR3 DNA reads as TGCGCCAGCAGCCCATGGCAGGGCAGCGCGGTTGATGGCTACACCTTC.

This clonotype was observed at least ten times. The rearrangement uses TRBV20-1 and TRBJ2-3; 11 nucleotides line up with TRBD2. V was pared by 5 bases and J by 0 bases, with 22 bases of the junction left unmatched. The CDR3 contains 21 residues. Germline CDR1 and CDR2: DFQATT and SNEGSKA (reference sequence). The CDR3 protein is CSAVRNSITGTSGTSTDTQYF. The CDR3 DNA follows: TGCAGTGCTGTGAGAAATAGTATAACCGGGACTAGCGGTACAAGCACAGATACGCAGTATTTT.

Only a few counts were recorded for this clonotype. A much larger clone differs by one base, so this may be a read error. The chain employs TRBV28 and TRBJ1-3, with D hard to call. The CDR3 contains 12 residues. Germline-derived CDR1 and CDR2 are MDHEN and SYDVKM. The CDR3 reads CVSSLSADTIYF. The DNA of the CDR3 is TGTGTCAGCAGCTTATCCGCCGACACCATATATTTT. The full variable domain, completed using reference TRBV28 and TRBJ1-3, is DVKVTQSSRYLVKRTGEKVFLECVQDMDHENMFWYRQDPGLGLRLIYFSYDVKMKEKGDIPEGYSVSREKKERFSLILESASTNQTSMYLCVSSLSADTIYFGEGSWLTVV.

This clonotype was seen at least ten times. The CDR3 DNA is TGTGCCAGCAGTGGGTTAGCGGTCGCGAACACCGGGGAGCTGTTTTTT. Protein product: CASSGLAVANTGELFF. The genes are TRBV28 and TRBJ2-2; perhaps TRBD2 as D (6 bases). Germline V gene lookup returns CDR1 MDHEN and CDR2 SYDVKM. There are 16 residues in the CDR3. V lost 5 bases to trimming and J lost 0 bases, with 13 bases between them.

This clonotype was detected many times. The chain joins TRBV11-1 to TRBJ2-2; 8 bases fit TRBD2. Germline CDR1 is SGHAT and CDR2 is FQDESV (reference sequence). The CDR3 contains 17 residues. Germline trimming cut 0 bases from V and 2 bases from J; bases unmatched to any gene: 5. The CDR3 protein is CASSLAAGRGNTGELFF. The CDR3 nucleotides are TGTGCCAGCAGCTTAGCGGCCGGGAGGGGAAACACCGGGGAGCTGTTTTTT.

Worth noting for this clonotype: A single base separates this from a much larger clone, so it may be a read error. The V call is TRBV28, the J call TRBJ1-1; D uncertain. Germline lookup yields CDR1 MDHEN and CDR2 SYDVKM. The V end lost 2 bases, the J end lost 1 base, and 11 bases lay between the germline ends. This CDR3 spans 15 amino acids. The CDR3 reads CASSLGGRGNTEAFF. CDR3 nucleotides: TGTGCCAGCAGTTTAGGTGGACGTGGGAACACTGAAGCTTTCTTT.

This clonotype was recorded many times. The V and J genes are TRBV20-1 and TRBJ1-5, with TRBD1 as a possible D gene (6 bases). The CDR3 totals 14 residues. CDR1 DFQATT and CDR2 SNEGSKA come from the germline V gene (reference sequence). Deletions cut 6 bases from V and 3 bases from J, with 15 bases between. The CDR3 bases are TGCAGTGCAGCCGGGACAACTTACAATCAGCCCCAGCATTTT. Residues: CSAAGTTYNQPQHF.

This clonotype was recorded a few times. V is TRBV6-1 and J is TRBJ1-5; the D is unclear. Germline CDR1 MNHNS, CDR2 SASEGT. CDR3 size: 12 residues. Trimming pared 8 bases from V and 7 bases from J, leaving 12 bases between. CDR3 in DNA: TGTGCCAGCGGACCACGCGTACAGCCCCAGCATTTT. This codes for CASGPRVQPQHF.

CDR3 nucleotide sequence: TGTGCCAGCAGCTTAACAGTCGCAGGGGTTGGAAACACCATATATTTT. This translates into CASSLTVAGVGNTIYF. The chain links TRBV7-3 to TRBJ1-3, with a possible D match to TRBD1 (6 bases). The V end lost 0 bases, the J end lost 3 bases, and 12 bases lay between the germline ends. The CDR3 runs to 16 residues. Looked up from germline, CDR1 is SGHTA and CDR2 is FQGTGA.

The rearrangement uses TRBV9 and TRBJ1-6; D gene uncertain. V was trimmed by 0 bases and J by 6 bases, leaving 7 bases between them. Germline CDR1 reads SGDLS; CDR2 reads YYNGEE. This CDR3 has 14 amino acids. CDR3 sequence reads: CASSVGLINSPLHF. CDR3 bases: TGTGCCAGCAGCGTAGGGCTAATTAATTCACCCCTCCACTTT.